The 18 T cell receptor beta chains below all came from one sample that was sequenced in a study of HIV-infected children after antiretroviral therapy interruption. As to treatment: PENTA 11 planned treatment interruption arm or continuous ART arm. The TCR library was built from RNA with a 3' RACE protocol and unique molecular identifiers. TCRdb reprocessed the 3' RACE reads via MiXCR and lists one record per CDR3 protein. The top ten clones hold under 30% of a sample with roughly 4,100 distinct CDR3 sequences, approximately 4.6% of them seen once. Here the sequenced sample was CD45RO+ CD8+ T cells from PBMCs, pooled from several time points, taken from a donor given antiretroviral therapy, either interrupted or continuous. Regarding subset: memory CD8+ CD45RO+ CD45RA- T cells. These receptors all come from a pool of human donors with HIV.

This clonotype was observed a few times. The V call is TRBV11-1, the J call TRBJ2-7; TRBD1 might be the D (6 bases). The CDR3 sequence is 14 residues long. V lost 0 bases and J lost 7, with 13 bases in between. Germline V gives CDR1 SGHAT, CDR2 FQDESV (reference sequence). The CDR3 DNA sequence: TGTGCCAGCAGCTTAGCGTACAGGGCGGATGAGCAGTACTTC. Translation gives CASSLAYRADEQYF.

This clonotype was found many times. The chain joins TRBV12-3 or TRBV12-4 to TRBJ1-6; D gene ambiguous. This CDR3 contains 12 residues. V lost 0 bases and J 9 bases, leaving 3 bases between the germline ends. CDR3 coding DNA: TGTGCCAGCAGTTTAGCAGGTTCACCCCTCCACTTT. Amino acid sequence: CASSLAGSPLHF.

Only a few counts were recorded for this clonotype. The chain employs TRBV9 and TRBJ2-5; tentative D call: TRBD2 (6 bases). Trimming left V 0 bases short and J 4 bases short, with 13 bases between. The CDR3 contains 15 residues. The germline V gene encodes CDR1 SGDLS and CDR2 YYNGEE. The CDR3 DNA reads as TGTGCCAGCAGCGTAGCGGGGGACGACCGAGAGACCCAGTACTTC. Translated, it gives CASSVAGDDRETQYF. Drawing the rest from reference TRBV9 and TRBJ2-5, the complete variable domain is DSGVTQTPKHLITATGQRVTLRCSPRSGDLSVYWYQQSLDQGLQFLIQYYNGEERAKGNILERFSAQQFPDLHSELNLSSLELGDSALYFCASSVAGDDRETQYFGPGTRLLVL.

The table lists this clonotype with many counts. The chain uses TRBV9 and TRBJ1-2; a possible D gene is TRBD1 (5 bases). Trimming shortened V by 4 bases and J by 4 bases, and 17 bases separated the two germline ends. The CDR3 spans 15 residues. Per the germline V gene, CDR1 is SGDLS and CDR2 is YYNGEE. CDR3 amino acids: CASSPRTETGYGYTF. The CDR3 DNA reads as TGTGCCAGCAGCCCCCGGACCGAAACAGGCTATGGCTACACCTTC.

This clonotype has only a few counts. For the CDR3, the DNA is TGCGCCAGCAGCTTGGAGGGGGGCGCACCCCTCCACTTT. Amino acid sequence: CASSLEGGAPLHF. This rearrangement joins TRBV5-1 to TRBJ1-6, with D maybe TRBD1 (6 bases). The CDR3 has 13 residues. Germline V gives CDR1 SGHRS, CDR2 YFSETQ. Trimming removed 0 bases at V and 11 bases at J, with 9 bases between. Filled out from reference TRBV5-1 and TRBJ1-6, the complete variable domain reads KAGVTQTPRYLIKTRGQQVTLSCSPISGHRSVSWYQQTPGQGLQFLFEYFSETQRNKGNFPGRFSGRQFSNSRSEMNVSTLELGDSALYLCASSLEGGAPLHFGNGTRLTVT.

V and J are TRBV20-1 and TRBJ2-1; D is perhaps TRBD2 (6 bases). Germline V gives CDR1 DFQATT, CDR2 SNEGSKA (reference sequence). This CDR3 is 15 amino acids long. Trimming pared 1 base from V and 0 bases from J, leaving 10 bases between. CDR3 sequence reads: CSARALASSYNEQFF. In nucleotides, the CDR3 is TGCAGTGCTAGAGCTCTAGCGAGCTCCTACAATGAGCAGTTCTTC.

Ten or more counts support this clonotype. The chain uses TRBV9 and TRBJ1-1; no definite D call. Trimming shortened V by 4 bases and J by 3 bases, and 10 bases separated the two germline ends. Germline assignment: CDR1 SGDLS and CDR2 YYNGEE. The CDR3 length is 13 residues. CDR3 nucleotides: TGTGCCAGCAGCCGTTCCCGGGACACTGAAGCTTTCTTT. Translated, it gives CASSRSRDTEAFF.

In this sample, this clonotype turned up a few times. This chain connects TRBV27 to TRBJ2-1; the D is unclear. The CDR3 runs 13 residues. Trimming removed 3 bases from V and 9 bases from J, with 12 bases in between. Germline CDR1 reads MNHEY; CDR2 reads SMNVEV (reference sequence). The CDR3 spells CASSFTSVGEQFF. The CDR3 DNA is TGTGCCAGCAGTTTTACTTCCGTTGGTGAGCAGTTCTTC.

This clonotype has ten or more counts. The CDR3 DNA is TGTGCCAGCAGCTTAAACCTGGGAATGGGACAGAATTTTCTTCTAGCCAAAAACATTCAGTACTTC. Translating it yields CASSLNLGMGQNFLLAKNIQYF. V usage is TRBV11-2 and J usage is TRBJ2-4; 7 bases align to TRBD1. Looked up from germline, CDR1 is SGHAT and CDR2 is FQNNGV. This CDR3 region has 22 residues. The J segment lost 0 bases and the V segment lost 2 bases, leaving 22 bases of the junction unmatched.

This clonotype is medium-sized within its sample. This sequence joins TRBV20-1 and TRBJ2-7; 9 nucleotides agree with TRBD1. The CDR3 is made up of 14 amino acids. Germline V gene data show CDR1 as DFQATT and CDR2 as SNEGSKA (reference sequence). The junction had 2 bases not matched to a gene; V was cut back by 0 bases and J by 2 bases. CDR3 DNA: TGCAGTGCTAGAGAGGGGGACAGGGCCTACGAGCAGTACTTC. The encoded protein is CSAREGDRAYEQYF.

This clonotype was seen a handful of times. This sequence joins TRBV2 and TRBJ2-6; TRBD1 agrees at 10 bases. Germline trimming cut 6 bases from V and 2 bases from J; bases unmatched to any gene: 7. Per germline, CDR1 SNHLY and CDR2 FYNNEI. This CDR3 has 17 amino acids. CDR3 DNA: TGTGCCAGCAGGATGATCGGGACAGGGGCTGGGGCCAACGTCCTGACTTTC. Translating it yields CASRMIGTGAGANVLTF.

V gene TRBV5-1 combines with J gene TRBJ2-4; 9 bases map to TRBD1. Trimming cost V 4 bases and J 8 bases; bases outside gene matches: 13. CDR3 length: 16 residues. Germline CDR1 and CDR2: SGHRS and YFSETQ. CDR3 sequence reads: CASSPNIKTGGDIQYF. In DNA form, the CDR3 reads TGCGCCAGCAGCCCTAATATTAAGACAGGGGGAGACATTCAGTACTTC.

This clonotype was seen repeatedly, ten times or more. The rearrangement uses TRBV10-3 and TRBJ2-7; 9 bases align to TRBD1. This CDR3 spans 17 amino acids. The V and J ends lost 0 bases and 3 bases, in that order; junction bases with no gene match: 9. Germline loops: CDR1 ENHRY, CDR2 SYGVKD. The CDR3 is CAISESGQGSSRYEQYF. The CDR3 DNA follows: TGTGCCATCAGTGAGTCTGGACAGGGGTCGTCCCGCTACGAGCAGTACTTC.

The table lists this clonotype with many counts. V and J are TRBV6-1 and TRBJ2-3; 14 bases fit TRBD2. CDR3 length: 15 amino acids. Germline V lookup: CDR1 MNHNS, CDR2 SASEGT. Unmatched junction bases numbered 1, after V lost 4 bases and J lost 4 bases. The CDR3 DNA is TGTGCCAGCAGTGGGACTAGCGGGGGGCCAGATACGCAGTATTTT. Protein: CASSGTSGGPDTQYF.

This clonotype was picked up many times. This chain connects TRBV29-1 to TRBJ1-1; D unresolved. The germline V and J ends were trimmed by 4 bases and 1 base, with 13 bases remaining between them. The CDR3 has 14 residues. CDR1 is SQVTM, CDR2 ANQGSEA, per germline. The CDR3 coding sequence is TGCAGCGTTGTAGGCTTCCGAAGGAACACTGAAGCTTTCTTT. As protein: CSVVGFRRNTEAFF.

This clonotype was detected a few times. J is TRBJ2-7 and V is TRBV20-1; 10 bases fit TRBD1. V lost 4 bases to trimming and J lost 3 bases; unmatched junction nucleotides: 3. CDR1 and CDR2 (germline): DFQATT, SNEGSKA (reference sequence). The CDR3 contains 13 residues. The CDR3 is CSAKTGGHYEQYF. The CDR3 bases are TGCAGTGCTAAGACAGGGGGCCACTACGAGCAGTACTTC.

This chain connects TRBV7-4 to TRBJ2-7; possible D gene TRBD1, 5 bases. The CDR3 consists of 12 residues. CDR1 is SGHVT and CDR2 is SQSDAQ in the germline V gene. Between the trimmed V and J ends, which lost 6 bases and 7 bases, there was a span of 13 bases. The CDR3 DNA is TGTGCCAGCAGTAGACAAGGGGATGAGCAGTACTTC. Translating gives CASSRQGDEQYF.

This clonotype showed up just a few times. The chain couples TRBV10-3 to TRBJ2-5; TRBD1 aligns across 7 bases. CDR1 and CDR2 (germline): ENHRY, SYGVKD. This CDR3 region has 14 residues. V gave up 6 bases and J gave up 1 base; unmatched junction bases: 5. CDR3 sequence (DNA): TGTGCCATCAGGGCCGGGACAGCCCAAGAGACCCAGTACTTC. Its translation is CAIRAGTAQETQYF.